Below are 11 T cell receptor beta chains sequenced from a single sample in a study of identical twins. One entry per CDR3 protein, called by TCRdb with MiXCR from the 5' RACE reads. The table shows roughly 470,000 distinct CDR3 sequences, with 13% to 15% occurring only once. The same data also went into a second study, on yellow fever vaccine responses in identical twins.

The sample taken for sequencing was CD4+ T cells sorted from blood. The receptors derive from a woman between 18 and 29 years old in good health.

Remarks on this clonotype: An end of the junction does not agree with germline; a read error may underlie this. The chain combines TRBV7-2 with TRBJ2-3, with 7 bases identical to TRBD1. CDR1 is SGHTA, CDR2 FQGNSA, per germline. This CDR3 region has 12 residues. The CDR3: CASSSRSIGQAF. CDR3 coding DNA: TGTGCCAGCAGCTCCAGAAGTATTGGACAGGCTTTT.

Only a few counts were recorded for this clonotype. The chain carries TRBV29-1 and TRBJ2-7; D not certain. From germline, CDR1 is SQVTM and CDR2 ANQGSEA. V was cut by 5 bases and J by 1 base, with 15 bases left in between. The CDR3 sequence is 14 residues long. CDR3 loop: CSVLDPTLSYEQYF. The CDR3 region has the DNA TGCAGCGTTTTGGACCCAACCTTGTCCTACGAGCAGTACTTC.

The V call is TRBV3-1, the J call TRBJ2-7, with D hard to call. The V end lost 0 bases, the J end lost 4 bases, and 10 bases lay between the germline ends. Germline CDR1 and CDR2: LGHDT and YNNKEL (reference sequence). This CDR3 is built from 14 residues. CDR3 in amino acids: CASSQDRQPYEQYF. Written as DNA, the CDR3 is TGTGCCAGCAGCCAAGATCGCCAGCCGTACGAGCAGTACTTC.

This clonotype occurred a few times. V is TRBV27 and J is TRBJ2-5; perhaps TRBD1 as D (6 bases). The CDR3 totals 14 residues. V was cut by 5 bases and J by 4 bases, with 14 bases left in between. Germline CDR1 is MNHEY and CDR2 is SMNVEV (reference sequence). The CDR3 DNA sequence: TGTGCCAGCAGTCCAAAGACAGGTCGAGAGACCCAGTACTTC. This sequence encodes CASSPKTGRETQYF.

This clonotype has more than one count but fewer than ten. The chain is built from TRBV5-3 and TRBJ1-1, with D maybe TRBD1 (5 bases). TRBV5-3 is designated an ORF whose function remains uncertain. V was shortened by 6 bases and J by 0 bases, with 9 bases between the two germline ends. The CDR3 length is 13 residues. CDR3 region: CARIAGMNTEAFF. CDR3 coding DNA: TGTGCCAGAATCGCAGGGATGAACACTGAAGCTTTCTTT.

The V gene is TRBV5-1, the J gene TRBJ2-1, with a tentative D call TRBD1 (5 bases). The V end lost 2 bases, the J end lost 6 bases, and 15 bases lay between the germline ends. The CDR3 sequence is 15 residues long. Germline assignment: CDR1 SGHRS and CDR2 YFSETQ. CDR3 residues: CASSFVQAWGNEQFF. CDR3 nucleotides: TGCGCCAGCAGCTTTGTACAGGCTTGGGGCAATGAGCAGTTCTTC. The full variable domain, rest sourced from reference TRBV5-1 and TRBJ2-1, is KAGVTQTPRYLIKTRGQQVTLSCSPISGHRSVSWYQQTPGQGLQFLFEYFSETQRNKGNFPGRFSGRQFSNSRSEMNVSTLELGDSALYLCASSFVQAWGNEQFFGPGTRLTVL.

This clonotype was seen at least ten times. The chain couples TRBV29-1 to TRBJ2-7, with D possibly TRBD2 on 5 matching bases. Germline CDR1 reads SQVTM; CDR2 reads ANQGSEA. This CDR3 contains 13 residues. Trimming cost V 6 bases and J 0 bases, with 12 bases left between them. The CDR3 here is CSVGGESSYEQYF. The CDR3 DNA is TGCAGCGTAGGAGGAGAAAGCTCCTACGAGCAGTACTTC.

This clonotype was counted between two and nine times. This chain links TRBV20-1 with TRBJ2-7; the D gene is possibly TRBD1 (5 bases). CDR3 size: 15 residues. Per the germline V gene, CDR1 is DFQATT and CDR2 is SNEGSKA (reference sequence). V lost 3 bases and J 0 bases, leaving 15 bases between the germline ends. This chain's CDR3 is CSASVARAGSYEQYF. The DNA for the CDR3 is TGCAGTGCTAGCGTCGCCAGGGCCGGCTCCTACGAGCAGTACTTC.

This clonotype was seen repeatedly, ten times or more. The genes are TRBV10-3 and TRBJ2-2; D gene unclear. The germline V gene encodes CDR1 ENHRY and CDR2 SYGVKD. This CDR3 spans 14 amino acids. V lost 2 bases and J lost 0, with 4 bases in between. This CDR3 reads CAISESPNTGELFF. In nucleotides, the CDR3 is TGTGCCATCAGTGAGAGCCCGAACACCGGGGAGCTGTTTTTT.

This clonotype came up many times. The chain has TRBV27 and TRBJ2-3; D gene unclear. This CDR3 has 14 residues. Germline loops: CDR1 MNHEY, CDR2 SMNVEV (reference sequence). Trimming pared 0 bases from V and 0 bases from J, leaving 4 bases between. CDR3 nucleotide sequence: TGTGCCAGCAGTTTATCAGTGAGCACAGATACGCAGTATTTT. It is translated as CASSLSVSTDTQYF.

This clonotype was found a few times. The J gene is TRBJ2-3, the V gene TRBV7-3, with D possibly TRBD1 on 6 matching bases. Trimming stripped 5 bases from V and 7 bases from J, with 25 bases between. Per germline, CDR1 SGHTA and CDR2 FQGTGA. This CDR3 contains 17 residues. DNA of the CDR3: TGTGCCAGCAGCCCGCCCGGTTTTGGGGGCCGGCCGAATACGCAGTATTTT. It yields the protein CASSPPGFGGRPNTQYF.